This T cell receptor beta chain was documented in a study of regulatory T cells in long-lasting Graves disease. Trimming stripped 7 bases from V and 9 bases from J, with 13 bases between. Germline values: CDR1 MDHEN, CDR2 SYDVKM. This CDR3 is 12 amino acids long. This clonotype has a count of ten or more. Time point meaning: newly diagnosed GD, antithyroid drugs for less than 3 months. PBMC-derived RNA was used for the TCR library. Combining iRepertoire HTBI primers with Arm-PCR of CDR3 regions, the authors built TCR beta libraries. TCRdb used MiXCR to reprocess the multiplex PCR reads, holding one entry per CDR3 protein. The sample has under 250,000 distinct CDR3 sequences; roughly 19% are singletons. The sample was also linked to a second study, of T cells in Graves' hyperthyroidism and ophthalmopathy.

The sample in question was peripheral blood mononuclear cells (PBMCs), obtained at new diagnosis, from a patient treated with antithyroid drugs. The V call is TRBV28, the J call TRBJ1-5; D unclear. The clonotype originates from a woman aged 25 to 39 with Graves disease. In nucleotides, the CDR3 is TGTGCCAGCAACATACCCACGGCGCCCCAGCATTTT. As protein: CASNIPTAPQHF.